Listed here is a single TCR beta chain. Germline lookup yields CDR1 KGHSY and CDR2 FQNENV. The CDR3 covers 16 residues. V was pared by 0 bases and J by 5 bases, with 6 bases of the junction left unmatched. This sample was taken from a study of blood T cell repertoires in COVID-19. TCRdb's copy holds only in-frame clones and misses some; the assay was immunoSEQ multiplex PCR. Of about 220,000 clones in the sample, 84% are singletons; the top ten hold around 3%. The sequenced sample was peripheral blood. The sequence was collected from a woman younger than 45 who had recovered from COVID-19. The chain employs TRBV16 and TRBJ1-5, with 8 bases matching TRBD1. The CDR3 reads CASSQSRGRGHQPQHF. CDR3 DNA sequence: TGTGCCAGCAGCCAATCGCGGGGCAGGGGGCATCAGCCCCAGCATTTT.